This is a list of T cell receptor beta chains from one sample in a study of OX40 agonist ivuxolimab in advanced cancers. Sequenced by immunoSEQ multiplex PCR; TCRdb stores in-frame clones only, minus some. The data contain 15,000 to 20,000 clones, about four fifths of them seen just once; the ten biggest clones take up roughly 12%. This sample comprised CD4+ or CD8+ T cells sorted from blood, obtained in a trial of the OX40 agonist ivuxolimab. These receptors were obtained from an adult with an advanced solid tumor such as melanoma, head and neck, liver or kidney cancer. Both conserved end residues are trimmed from each CDR3. Clone sizes are given selectively: once, few, many, or a class where the clone is expanded.

clone_size: -; v_call: TRBV5-4; cdr3_aa: ASSDRGLAKNIQY
clone_size: -; v_call: TRBV7-9; cdr3_aa: ASSLVSRGQETQY
clone_size: -; v_call: TRBV5-1; cdr3_aa: ASSFVFEFQETQY
clone_size: -; v_call: TRBV4-2; cdr3_aa: ASSPRDGNTGELF
clone_size: -; v_call: TRBV15; cdr3_aa: ATSRDLAAGQPQH
clone_size: -; v_call: TRBV29-1; cdr3_aa: SVGYSNGYT
clone_size: -; v_call: TRBV6-5; cdr3_aa: ASRAGSREKLF
clone_size: -; v_call: TRBV6-6; cdr3_aa: ASSYSISSYNEQF
clone_size: few; v_call: TRBV15; cdr3_aa: ATSREKSPYNEQF
clone_size: -; v_call: TRBV11-2; cdr3_aa: ASSSPRTDEQY
clone_size: -; v_call: TRBV11-2; cdr3_aa: ASSSYRENTGELF
clone_size: -; v_call: TRBV7-2; cdr3_aa: ASSLSLPDDTQY
clone_size: -; v_call: TRBV7-9; cdr3_aa: ASSLGVFPSPEAF
clone_size: -; v_call: TRBV4-1; cdr3_aa: ASSLQANPTADTQY
clone_size: -; v_call: TRBV5-1; cdr3_aa: ASSLDSADTQY
clone_size: -; v_call: TRBV5-6; cdr3_aa: ASRIRENTEAF
clone_size: once; v_call: TRBV20-1; cdr3_aa: SARTGDGYT
clone_size: -; v_call: TRBV6-5; cdr3_aa: ASNPGQSSYNEQF
clone_size: -; v_call: TRBV2; cdr3_aa: ASRFSYEQY
clone_size: -; v_call: TRBV2; cdr3_aa: ASSEARVSYEQY
clone_size: -; v_call: TRBV5-4; cdr3_aa: ASSPSGRISTDTQY
clone_size: -; v_call: TRBV7-2; cdr3_aa: ASSFVGNTIY
clone_size: -; v_call: TRBV7-9; cdr3_aa: ASSSKSSYNSPLH
clone_size: -; v_call: TRBV6-5; cdr3_aa: ASSSDREERTDTQY
clone_size: medium-sized; v_call: TRBV7-9; cdr3_aa: ASSQWATSRYNEQF
clone_size: -; v_call: TRBV5-1; cdr3_aa: ASSLSSLLSSYNEQF
clone_size: -; v_call: TRBV23-1; cdr3_aa: ASSQPPLRDPYEQY
clone_size: -; v_call: TRBV5-4; cdr3_aa: ASSTIERVTDTQY
clone_size: once; v_call: TRBV9; cdr3_aa: ASSVQGAGETQY
clone_size: -; v_call: TRBV28; cdr3_aa: ASSTRLAGLNEQF
clone_size: -; v_call: TRBV21-1; cdr3_aa: ASSKAHNYEQY
clone_size: -; v_call: TRBV6-5; cdr3_aa: ASSYGSPTSYYEQY
clone_size: -; v_call: TRBV7-9; cdr3_aa: ASSLARGANEKLF
clone_size: once; v_call: TRBV29-1; cdr3_aa: SVEGREETQY
clone_size: -; v_call: TRBV5-4; cdr3_aa: ASSPGSLAKNIQY
clone_size: -; v_call: TRBV19; cdr3_aa: ASRTSGPYNEQF
clone_size: -; v_call: TRBV5-6; cdr3_aa: ASSTGSGANVLT
clone_size: -; v_call: TRBV27; cdr3_aa: ASSQGDWLGYEQY
clone_size: once; v_call: TRBV5-6; cdr3_aa: ASSLTYGGRGNEQF
clone_size: -; v_call: TRBV25-1; cdr3_aa: ASGENEQY
clone_size: -; v_call: TRBV19; cdr3_aa: ASSIGTGGPDTQY
clone_size: -; v_call: TRBV11-2; cdr3_aa: ASSPGQGTLSNQPQH
clone_size: -; v_call: TRBV27; cdr3_aa: ASSPYVGDTQY
clone_size: -; v_call: TRBV4-3; cdr3_aa: ASSQAAGGAGEQY
clone_size: -; v_call: TRBV9; cdr3_aa: ASSVEGNPTDTQY
clone_size: -; v_call: TRBV27; cdr3_aa: ASWGMGEQY
clone_size: -; v_call: TRBV7-2; cdr3_aa: ASSSLFTAYGYT
clone_size: -; v_call: TRBV6-6; cdr3_aa: ASSPPGQGTGELF
clone_size: -; v_call: TRBV5-6; cdr3_aa: ASSLGTATYEQY
clone_size: -; v_call: TRBV6-5; cdr3_aa: ASSYSKDSNQPQH
clone_size: -; v_call: TRBV9; cdr3_aa: ASGEGNQPQH
clone_size: -; v_call: TRBV4-1; cdr3_aa: ASSQTEGINQPQH
clone_size: -; v_call: TRBV29-1; cdr3_aa: SVGSTTGGYEQY
clone_size: -; v_call: TRBV7-9; cdr3_aa: ASTSPGGSYNEQF
clone_size: -; v_call: TRBV9; cdr3_aa: ASRAGTANYGYT
clone_size: -; v_call: TRBV5-8; cdr3_aa: ASSLGGVTGELF
clone_size: -; v_call: TRBV6-5; cdr3_aa: ASSYWGSGSYEQY
clone_size: -; v_call: TRBV7-7; cdr3_aa: ASSRLEGYEQY
clone_size: -; v_call: TRBV6-5; cdr3_aa: ASSQGLFYEQY
clone_size: -; v_call: TRBV7-3; cdr3_aa: ASSLTSGRLSTDTQY